This TCR beta chain was sequenced during a study of cytomegalovirus exposure and HLA in healthy donors. Study findings and constraints: The classifier reportedly diagnosed cytomegalovirus status with high specificity and sensitivity. In vitro confirmation showed a few CMV-associated chains to be CMV antigen specific.

This CDR3 is built from 14 residues. The germline V gene has CDR1 SGHTA and CDR2 FQGNSA. V lost 5 bases to trimming and J lost 7 bases; unmatched junction nucleotides: 5. Profiled with immunoSEQ multiplex PCR; TCRdb holds only in-frame clones, not every one. The sample includes some 77,000 clones, just under 95% of them seen just once. For this clone: Its specificity is not known.

This chain joins TRBV7-2 and TRBJ1-6; 7 positions match TRBD1. The sample comprised PBMCs. The sequence was collected from a man between 18 and 29 years old in good health and CMV-seropositive. DNA of the CDR3: TGTGCCAGCAGCCCTGACAGGGTAAATTCACCCCTCCACTTT. Its protein product is CASSPDRVNSPLHF.